This record concerns one TCR beta chain sequence. Its antigen is still unknown. The sample holds no much larger clone one base away, and base qualities are not on file. These data belong to a study of shared clonotypes between healthy human individuals (dated by TCRdb to 2019 to 2021). In the study overall: A couple of women and three men aged 18 to 49 years were included in the cohort. For each donor, three plates each were used for CD4 naive and CD4 memory, two plates were used for CD8 naive, and one plate was used for CD8 memory. The study deeply sequenced blood TCR repertoires of about five healthy adults to estimate repertoire size and the extent of clonotype sharing between individuals. To increase sequencing depth and limit assay-specific biases, different laboratories used diverse techniques to prepare libraries and sequence TCR repertoires. Between about 0.85 and 10 billion PBMCs per donor were obtained by leukapheresis.

The donors were healthy, HIV-negative adults with no recently reported acute infections or vaccinations. Every donor was a Caucasian adult living in Nashville, Tennessee, USA. CD4+ T cells were enriched through magnetic negative selection, after which naive cells were positively selected on CD45RA and the remaining negative fraction served as the memory subset. Blood was obtained by leukapheresis, after which PBMCs were separated by Ficoll-Histopaque density gradient centrifugation and cryopreserved in liquid nitrogen vapor phase. Purity and quantity of every magnetically sorted T cell population were checked by analytical flow cytometry. Genomic DNA was isolated from each sorted fraction and quantified by UV absorbance on a Nanodrop 2000c. Using the deep immunoSEQ assay, multiplex PCR amplified TCR CDR3 regions from genomic DNA. For each cell subset, the extracted genomic DNA was distributed evenly across all wells of several immunoSEQ 96-well plates, and each plate served as one replicate. For sorted subsets, each replicate PCR was loaded with roughly 190 ng genomic DNA, equivalent to 25,000 to 35,000 T cell genomes. Purified libraries were measured with a Qubit 3.0 fluorometer, size-checked on a Bioanalyzer 2100, and measured again with the KAPA Library Quantification kit. A separate single-read 150-cycle Illumina NextSeq 550 flow cell was used to sequence each immunoSEQ 96-well plate. Regarding the original processing steps: Because the immunoSEQ output held only junctional sequences and lacked quality scores, the filtering could not match the filtering applied to full-length reads. To assign V/J genes and CDR3, sequences were annotated against IMGT germline references using PyIR, a Python wrapper for IgBLAST v1.9. Reads were filtered out if the reads had weak V/J assignments (E-value above 1e-6), no CDR3, stop codons, out-of-frame junctions, or ambiguous translated residues. V3J clonotypes were defined as sequences sharing the same inferred V gene, J gene, and CDR3 amino acid sequence. To compute the percentage overlap between repertoires, the number of shared unique clonotypes was divided by the size of the smaller repertoire. Three approaches were used to assess repertoire richness: RTK rarefaction, the Chao1 estimator, and Recon v2.1 estimates of unobserved clonotypes. OLGA was used to compute generation probabilities for all TCRbeta clonotypes that the gDNA method yielded from four donors. Entries here come from immuneACCESS through TCRdb and include only in-frame sequences with V and J called. Some clones fail to appear in such tables; in the studies checked, an unresolved V gene covers under half of the shortfall, and the cause of the remainder is unknown. V and J calls and clone size follow that table, whereas D and trimming were derived from the DNA. A total of roughly 530,000 clones appear in this sample, 90% to 96% of them only once. 0.06% of the sample is held by the ten biggest clonotypes.

Findings and caveats that apply to the study as a whole: Clonotypes shared by all four sorted-subset donors showed higher generation probabilities than non-shared clonotypes. Sampling was restricted to blood, and TCR repertoires in tissues likely differ from the TCR repertoires found in blood. The small number of donors limited the genetic and exposure-history diversity represented. Naive subsets generally had larger estimated clonotype richness than memory subsets did. Pairwise subsampling indicated that sequencing depth was expected to affect the degree of clonotype sharing among donors. Approximately 4.8% of naive CD4, 3.5% of naive CD8, 2.3% of memory CD4, and over 0.35% of memory CD8 clonotypes were shared across several donors. Incomplete sequencing was indicated by rarefaction of sorted-subset datasets, despite the large sequencing depth.

V loses 5 bases, J loses 5 bases, and the germline ends lie 16 bases apart. The germline V gene gives CDR1 as SGHRS and CDR2 as YFSETQ. The CDR3 starts with the cysteine, ends with the phenylalanine, and has 14 residues. Only the CDR3 DNA is retained, 42 bases long and in frame from the first base. This receptor was obtained from a woman between 25 and 40 years old in good health. The specimen sequenced was naive CD4+ T cells sorted from blood. The sample's cell subset or site, from its label and the paper: CD45RA+ positively selected. This receptor chain uses TRBV5-1 and TRBJ2-5, with TRBD2 as a weak D call on 5 bases. The CDR3 is CASRPNSGLETQYF. Here is the DNA: TGCGCCAGCAGACCTAACAGCGGTTTGGAGACCCAGTACTTC.